This T cell receptor (beta chain) comes out of a study of T cell responses to AZD1222 COVID-19 vaccine. Findings and limits, study-wide: Most donors were white British and more were female, and clonal diversity was possibly underestimated.

Sequenced by immunoSEQ multiplex PCR; TCRdb stores in-frame clones only, minus some. The sample lists around 130,000 clones; roughly nine tenths were seen once. Germline values: CDR1 SGHNT, CDR2 YYREEE (reference sequence). The V end was cut by 2 bases, the J end by 3 bases, with 3 bases between. This CDR3 has 12 residues. On this clone itself: What it binds is unknown.

The source of this sequence is an adult in good health. The starting material was peripheral blood, obtained on day 0 of AZD1222 vaccination. The chain joins TRBV5-4 to TRBJ2-1; D remains ambiguous. The CDR3 region is CASSFNYNEQFF. CDR3 nucleotide sequence: TGTGCCAGCAGCTTTAACTACAATGAGCAGTTCTTC.